This entry concerns a single TCR beta chain. Its antigen is unknown. Germline V gene sequence: CDR1 SNHLY, CDR2 FYNNEI. The CDR3 consists of 15 residues. V trimming: 2 bases; J trimming: 5 bases; junction bases outside the gene matches: 6. The data belong to a study of Ad26.COV2.S vaccination and SARS-CoV-2 variants. Study-level background: Recipients of Ad26.COV2.S got it intramuscularly, once or twice 56 days apart.

Produced via immunoSEQ multiplex PCR; TCRdb's table is partial and in-frame only. The sample has around 270,000 clones, around nine tenths seen once. As for treatment: roughly 18 received Ad26.COV2.S at low or high dose, single or two shots; a few received placebo; per-sample allocation not given. All samples were drawn on day 63, counting from the first vaccine or placebo injection. General observations from the study: Placebo recipients trailed vaccine recipients in spike-specific TCR breadth. Overall T cell responses may have been underestimated by the analyses of TCR breadth and depth.

This TCR was recovered from a person between 18 and 59 years old who received the Ad26.COV2.S COVID-19 vaccine or a placebo. Sequenced here: peripheral blood, sampled in a trial of Ad26.COV2.S vaccine versus placebo. This rearrangement joins TRBV2 to TRBJ2-1; 7 nucleotides agree with TRBD2. CDR3 coding DNA: TGTGCCAGCAGTGAAACTGGGGGGGTGGACAATGAGCAGTTCTTC. It specifies CASSETGGVDNEQFF.